These 30 T cell receptor beta chains share one sample of origin, sequenced in a study of blood T cell repertoires in COVID-19. Clones were sequenced by immunoSEQ multiplex PCR, and TCRdb holds only the in-frame ones, with some missing. The sample holds more than 200,000 clones; over 80% are singletons and the top ten take approximately 2%. What was sequenced was PBMCs or T cells enriched from blood (not recorded which). These receptors were collected from a young woman who had recovered from COVID-19.

The chain is built from TRBV27 and TRBJ1-1, with a tentative D call TRBD1 (5 bases). The V end lost 3 bases, the J end lost 5 bases, and 10 bases lay between the germline ends. Germline V lookup: CDR1 MNHEY, CDR2 SMNVEV (reference sequence). CDR3 size: 13 residues. CDR3 residues: CASSLGGATEAFF. The CDR3 nucleotides are TGTGCCAGCAGTTTGGGAGGGGCTACTGAAGCTTTCTTT.

This rearrangement joins TRBV27 to TRBJ1-5, with D possibly matching TRBD1 (5 bases). This CDR3 has 17 residues. The germline V and J ends were trimmed by 1 base and 1 base, with 14 bases remaining between them. Germline CDR1 MNHEY, CDR2 SMNVEV (reference sequence). The CDR3 DNA follows: TGTGCCAGCAGTTTATGGTCCCCAGGGTCCAGCAATCAGCCCCAGCATTTT. As protein: CASSLWSPGSSNQPQHF.

This rearrangement joins TRBV5-1 to TRBJ1-4; 8 nucleotides line up with TRBD1. CDR1 and CDR2 from the germline V gene are SGHRS and YFSETQ. This CDR3 comprises 14 residues. The J segment lost 6 bases and the V segment lost 4 bases, leaving 5 bases of the junction unmatched. Here the CDR3 DNA reads TGCGCCAGCAGCCCAACAGGGGGTGATGAAAAACTGTTTTTT. Amino acid sequence: CASSPTGGDEKLFF. The full variable domain, its missing parts supplied by reference TRBV5-1 and TRBJ1-4, is KAGVTQTPRYLIKTRGQQVTLSCSPISGHRSVSWYQQTPGQGLQFLFEYFSETQRNKGNFPGRFSGRQFSNSRSEMNVSTLELGDSALYLCASSPTGGDEKLFFGSGTQLSVL.

The rearrangement joins TRBV13 to TRBJ2-2; 7 nucleotides agree with TRBD1. Germline V gene data show CDR1 as PRHDT and CDR2 as FYEKMQ (reference sequence). The trim removed 8 bases at V and 7 bases at J, leaving 4 bases unmatched. The CDR3 runs 12 residues. The CDR3 loop reads CASGTVGGELFF. The CDR3 DNA reads as TGTGCCAGCGGGACAGTGGGCGGGGAGCTGTTTTTT. The full variable domain, completed using reference TRBV13 and TRBJ2-2, is AAGVIQSPRHLIKEKRETATLKCYPIPRHDTVYWYQQGPGQDPQFLISFYEKMQSDKGSIPDRFSAQQFSDYHSELNMSSLELGDSALYFCASGTVGGELFFGEGSRLTVL.

The chain recombines TRBV28 with TRBJ1-1, with D possibly matching TRBD1 (6 bases). Per germline, CDR1 MDHEN and CDR2 SYDVKM. V lost 3 bases to trimming and J lost 1 base, with 12 bases between them. The length of the CDR3 is 15 residues. This CDR3 is CASSLNTGRNTEAFF. The CDR3 DNA sequence: TGTGCCAGCAGTTTGAATACAGGGAGGAACACTGAAGCTTTCTTT.

The chain is built from TRBV7-2 and TRBJ1-6, with D possibly being TRBD1 (5 bases). The germline CDR1 and CDR2 sequences are SGHTA and FQGNSA. The CDR3 sequence is 15 residues long. Trimming removed 4 bases at V and 6 bases at J, with 13 bases between. CDR3 sequence: CASSYTLDSNSPLHF. CDR3 DNA: TGTGCCAGCAGCTATACCCTTGACAGTAATTCACCCCTCCACTTT.

The table lists this clone with a few counts. The chain couples TRBV28 to TRBJ2-4; a possible D gene is TRBD2 (6 bases). The CDR3 totals 17 residues. V lost 5 bases and J lost 3, with 20 bases in between. Germline V gives CDR1 MDHEN, CDR2 SYDVKM. As DNA, the CDR3 is TGTGCCAGCAGTCCCCCCGGGACTCCCACGGTCAAAAACATTCAGTACTTC. Its protein product is CASSPPGTPTVKNIQYF.

This chain connects TRBV27 to TRBJ2-1; perhaps TRBD1 as D (6 bases). The CDR3 has 15 residues. Germline values: CDR1 MNHEY, CDR2 SMNVEV (reference sequence). Trimming took 2 bases from V and 7 from J, leaving 15 bases between them. Written as DNA, the CDR3 is TGTGCCAGCAGTTTAAGAACAGGGTTAGGAAATGAGCAGTTCTTC. Its protein is CASSLRTGLGNEQFF.

The V call is TRBV29-1, the J call TRBJ1-2, with D possibly being TRBD1 (6 bases). V lost 5 bases and J lost 8, with 12 bases in between. Per germline, CDR1 SQVTM and CDR2 ANQGSEA. The CDR3 is made up of 11 amino acids. The CDR3 sequence: CSVSRGDGYTF. CDR3 DNA sequence: TGCAGCGTTTCCAGGGGCGACGGCTACACCTTC.

The V and J genes are TRBV19 and TRBJ1-2; weak D call: TRBD1 (6 bases). Germline V gene sequence: CDR1 LNHDA, CDR2 SQIVND (reference sequence). This CDR3 is built from 16 residues. Trimming pared 4 bases from V and 4 bases from J, leaving 19 bases between. The CDR3 nucleotides are TGTGCCAGTAGTAACTACGCAGGACAGATAGCCTATGGCTACACCTTC. Amino acid sequence: CASSNYAGQIAYGYTF.

The gene calls are TRBV7-9 and TRBJ2-7, with a weak D call TRBD1 (6 bases). The CDR3 length is 12 residues. Germline V gene data show CDR1 as SEHNR and CDR2 as FQNEAQ (reference sequence). The V gene lost 4 bases and the J gene lost 6 bases, with 10 bases spanning the gap. Here the CDR3 reads CASSSNRVEQYF. In nucleotides, the CDR3 is TGTGCCAGCAGCTCTAACAGGGTCGAGCAGTACTTC.

This clone was recorded once. The chain is built from TRBV12-3 or TRBV12-4 and TRBJ1-1; D not certain. This CDR3 contains 13 residues. Trimming removed 6 bases at V and 2 bases at J, with 10 bases between. The CDR3 DNA reads as TGTGCCAGCAGGAATCAGGATAACACTGAAGCTTTCTTT. Amino acid sequence: CASRNQDNTEAFF.

V usage is TRBV18 and J usage is TRBJ1-5; weak D call: TRBD1 (6 bases). Germline assignment: CDR1 KGHSH and CDR2 LQKENI. This CDR3 contains 16 residues. The ends were cut back, 3 bases at V and 5 bases at J, with 17 bases in the middle. CDR3 nucleotides: TGTGCCAGCTCACCGCAGGGACAACTGGGCGATCAGCCCCAGCATTTT. It specifies CASSPQGQLGDQPQHF.

The rearrangement uses TRBV7-2 and TRBJ2-3, with TRBD2 identical over 12 bases. CDR3 length equals 15 residues. The V gene's germline CDR1 is SGHTA and CDR2 FQGNSA. The V segment lost 5 bases and the J segment 4 bases; nucleotides outside the gene matches: 4. CDR3 region: CASSRLAGGADTQYF. CDR3 DNA: TGTGCCAGCAGCCGCCTAGCGGGAGGGGCAGATACGCAGTATTTT.

The chain has TRBV11-2 and TRBJ1-1, with D possibly being TRBD1 (5 bases). This CDR3 comprises 14 residues. Germline CDR1 reads SGHAT; CDR2 reads FQNNGV. Between the trimmed V and J ends, which lost 3 bases and 4 bases, there was a span of 12 bases. The CDR3 DNA reads as TGTGCCAGCAGCTTCAGGGAGGGCATCACTGAAGCTTTCTTT. Its protein is CASSFREGITEAFF.

The chain couples TRBV18 to TRBJ1-1, with no clear D. This CDR3 has 13 residues. With 3 bases removed from V and 3 bases from J, the gap between germline ends came to 8 bases. The germline gives CDR1 KGHSH, CDR2 LQKENI. CDR3 in DNA: TGTGCCAGCTCACCGAGGGTGCACACTGAAGCTTTCTTT. Amino acids: CASSPRVHTEAFF.

The rearrangement uses TRBV7-9 and TRBJ1-6, with 7 nucleotides matching TRBD1. Per the germline V gene, CDR1 is SEHNR and CDR2 is FQNEAQ (reference sequence). V lost 5 bases to trimming and J lost 7 bases; unmatched junction nucleotides: 5. The CDR3 sequence is 14 residues long. CDR3 in amino acids: CASSPQGGNSPLHF. CDR3 DNA: TGTGCCAGCAGCCCCCAGGGGGGAAATTCACCCCTCCACTTT.

This clone has just a few counts. The rearrangement links TRBV6-8 to TRBJ1-5; D may be TRBD1 (5 bases). The V end was cut by 2 bases, the J end by 1 base, with 15 bases between. Germline values: CDR1 MNHGY, CDR2 SAAAGT. The CDR3 is 17 residues long. CDR3 in amino acids: CASSYPSRVGSNQPQHF. CDR3 DNA: TGTGCCAGCAGTTACCCCTCCAGGGTCGGGAGCAATCAGCCCCAGCATTTT.

This rearrangement joins TRBV5-1 to TRBJ2-5; 11 positions agree with TRBD2. Trimming at V came to 0 bases and at J to 4 bases, leaving 2 bases not matched to a gene. Looked up from germline, CDR1 is SGHRS and CDR2 is YFSETQ. CDR3 length: 15 amino acids. The CDR3 reads CASSLVAGGTETQYF. The DNA for the CDR3 is TGCGCCAGCAGCTTGGTAGCGGGGGGGACAGAGACCCAGTACTTC.

The V call is TRBV11-2, the J call TRBJ1-6; D is possibly TRBD1 (6 bases). Germline loops: CDR1 SGHAT, CDR2 FQNNGV. V was pared by 3 bases and J by 8 bases, with 11 bases between. This CDR3 is built from 14 residues. The CDR3 bases are TGTGCCAGCAGCTTCGTCAGGGGATATTCACCCCTCCACTTT. Protein: CASSFVRGYSPLHF.

The chain combines TRBV7-2 with TRBJ2-7; 9 bases are shared with TRBD1. J gave up 2 bases and V 5 bases, and 7 bases lay outside the gene matches. This CDR3 is 15 amino acids long. The V gene's germline CDR1 is SGHTA and CDR2 FQGNSA. DNA of the CDR3: TGTGCCAGCAGCCTGAAGACAGGGGGTCCCTACGAGCAGTACTTC. Its protein is CASSLKTGGPYEQYF. Based on the CDR3 plus reference TRBV7-2 and TRBJ2-7, the full variable domain is GAGVSQSPSNKVTEKGKDVELRCDPISGHTALYWYRQSLGQGLEFLIYFQGNSAPDKSGLPSDRFSAERTGGSVSTLTIQRTQQEDSAVYLCASSLKTGGPYEQYFGPGTRLTVT.

The chain is built from TRBV6-5 and TRBJ2-7, with 9 bases fitting TRBD1. The CDR3 consists of 15 residues. With 6 bases clipped from V and 2 bases from J, the junction kept 8 bases outside the gene matches. Germline assignment: CDR1 MNHEY and CDR2 SVGAGI. Written as DNA, the CDR3 is TGTGCCAGCAGGTCTGGGACAGGGACAGCCTACGAGCAGTACTTC. This sequence encodes CASRSGTGTAYEQYF.

This clone was seen a handful of times. The chain couples TRBV10-3 to TRBJ1-2; tentatively, D is TRBD1 (6 bases). This CDR3 has 13 residues. CDR1 ENHRY and CDR2 SYGVKD come from the germline V gene. V shed 8 bases and J shed 7 bases, with 17 bases lying between them. CDR3 amino acids: CAIRPGDESGYTF. The CDR3 nucleotides are TGTGCCATCCGCCCAGGGGACGAGAGTGGCTACACCTTC.

The rearrangement uses TRBV11-2 and TRBJ2-1; D is ambiguous. The V gene's germline CDR1 is SGHAT and CDR2 FQNNGV. Trimming cost V 1 base and J 8 bases, with 9 bases left between them. The CDR3 is 13 amino acids. The CDR3 loop reads CASSLAYPHEQFF. CDR3 bases: TGTGCCAGCAGCTTAGCCTACCCCCATGAGCAGTTCTTC.

The chain couples TRBV6-2 or TRBV6-3 to TRBJ2-7; D is uncertain. Trimming removed 6 bases at V and 3 bases at J, with 6 bases between. This CDR3 contains 11 residues. Germline V lookup: CDR1 MNHEY, CDR2 SVGEGT. In nucleotides, the CDR3 is TGTGCCAGCAGCCGACTCTACGAGCAGTACTTC. Translation gives CASSRLYEQYF.

J is TRBJ1-5 and V is TRBV4-1; D might be TRBD1 (6 bases). With 4 bases removed from V and 6 bases from J, the gap between germline ends came to 16 bases. The V gene's germline CDR1 is MGHRA and CDR2 YSYEKL. The length of the CDR3 is 15 residues. The CDR3 region is CASSPDGTMGQPQHF. The CDR3, as DNA: TGCGCCAGCAGCCCGGATGGGACAATGGGTCAGCCCCAGCATTTT.

This clone showed up just once. The chain is built from TRBV3-1 (or the pseudogene TRBV3-2) and TRBJ2-5, with TRBD2 identical over 9 bases. Germline CDR1 LGHDT, CDR2 YNNKEL (reference sequence). The CDR3 runs to 16 residues. V was clipped by 4 bases and J by 7 bases; unmatched bases: 13. CDR3 sequence: CASSPSGTSKPGTQYF. CDR3 coding DNA: TGTGCCAGCAGCCCATCCGGGACTAGCAAACCAGGGACCCAGTACTTC.

The genes are TRBV11-2 and TRBJ2-7, with D maybe TRBD1 (5 bases). This CDR3 spans 16 amino acids. Looked up from germline, CDR1 is SGHAT and CDR2 is FQNNGV. V lost 5 bases to trimming and J lost 5 bases, with 22 bases between them. This chain's CDR3 is CASSNIRGRPLDEQYF. CDR3 in DNA: TGTGCCAGCAGCAACATAAGGGGCAGACCCCTGGACGAGCAGTACTTC. Together with reference TRBV11-2 and TRBJ2-7, the CDR3 gives the full variable domain: EAGVAQSPRYKIIEKRQSVAFWCNPISGHATLYWYQQILGQGPKLLIQFQNNGVVDDSQLPKDRFSAERLKGVDSTLKIQPAKLEDSAVYLCASSNIRGRPLDEQYFGPGTRLTVT.

The rearrangement joins TRBV5-5 to TRBJ1-1, with TRBD1 as a possible D gene (5 bases). V was clipped by 4 bases and J by 0 bases, with 10 bases between them. The CDR3 spans 14 residues. Germline lookup yields CDR1 SGHKS and CDR2 YYEKEE (reference sequence). As DNA, the CDR3 is TGTGCCAGCAGCGCGCAGACAGTGAACACTGAAGCTTTCTTT. Its protein product is CASSAQTVNTEAFF.

This chain links TRBV24-1 with TRBJ2-1; the D gene is possibly TRBD2 (5 bases). The CDR3 spans 17 residues. The germline V gene has CDR1 KGHDR and CDR2 SFDVKD. Trimming stripped 5 bases from V and 0 bases from J, with 16 bases between. The CDR3 spells CATSAATSVSSYNEQFF. The CDR3 DNA follows: TGTGCCACCAGTGCCGCAACTAGTGTAAGCTCCTACAATGAGCAGTTCTTC.